The following is a T cell receptor (beta chain) sequence with its context. This clonotype has only a few counts. Its antigen has not been determined. Base qualities were left out, and no much larger clone turns up one base away. The sample is drawn from a study of T cells after yellow fever vaccination (dated by TCRdb to 2018 to 2020). A note on the overall study: The SMART-Seq v4 Ultra Low Input RNA kit was used to prepare libraries from fractions with low cell numbers. To track T-cell clones before and after primary and booster YFV17D yellow fever vaccination, bulk TCR alpha and beta repertoires were sequenced longitudinally. Two healthy male donors, one aged 18 to 30 and one aged 30 to 40 years, made up the cohort. Blood samples were taken at several timepoints before and after primary and secondary immunization, and bulk PBMC replicates and cell subsets were isolated.

Between the V and J ends, shortened by 7 bases and 8 bases respectively, the junction contains 18 bases. The germline V gene yields SGHTA for CDR1 and FQGNSA for CDR2. The cysteine opens and the phenylalanine closes a CDR3 of 14 amino acids. Just the 42-base CDR3 DNA is kept, in frame starting at base 1. Synthesis of TCR cDNA relied on 5'RACE template switching, a step that introduced a universal primer site along with unique molecular identifiers. Priming for cDNA synthesis came from both the TCR alpha and TCR beta constant segments. Libraries were amplified in two PCR steps, with sample barcodes and sequencing adapters added in the second step. Sequencing of libraries was performed on Illumina HiSeq 2500 (2x100 bp) or NovaSeq (2x150 bp). The source study handled its data this way. MIGEC was used to demultiplex reads and collapse the reads into UMI consensus sequences, and MiXCR was used for V(D)J alignment. Vaccine-responding clonotypes were defined with edgeR using replicate PBMC samples, requiring FDR below 0.01 and a log2 fold change above 5 up to day 15. Each bulk clonotype was labeled CD4 or CD8 based on which sequenced repertoire, CD4 or CD8, contained the clonotype at higher abundance. TCRdb applied fastp at Q25 and MiXCR to the public reads, then kept only in-frame beta chains. Entries are consolidated by CDR3 protein sequence, retaining the most common genes and DNA. In this record, the V and J calls reflect TCRdb's handling and not the investigators' own analysis. This sample holds 200,000 to 300,000 distinct CDR3 sequences; approximately 6.7% were observed only once. The ten biggest clones cover 1.1% of the sample.

The meaning of the sample's treatment or condition label: live attenuated yellow fever vaccine strain. A standard Ficoll-Paque protocol was used to isolate PBMCs from peripheral blood. CD4 and CD8 T-cell fractions were isolated with Dynabeads CD4 and CD8 positive selection kits. TriZol was used to extract RNA from bulk PBMCs, from CD4 and CD8 fractions, and from dextramer-positive and dextramer-negative fractions. General study outcomes and caveats: Compared with the primary T-cell response, the secondary T-cell response was weaker but faster, peaking on day 5 rather than day 15. Most clones expanded after primary vaccination (about 95% of CD4 and over 80% of CD8) were re-detected after the booster, suggesting that broad memory maintenance occurred. Computational filtering was required because FACS-sorted repertoires could contain abundant contaminating clonotypes from the bulk population. Because only two donors were included in the study, the extent to which the findings can be generalized is limited. A small share of clonotypes occurred in both CD4 and CD8 compartments, likely arising from convergent recombination.

The clonotype comes from a man in his thirties or forties who received the YFV17D yellow fever vaccine. This specimen was CD4+ T cells sorted from PBMCs, taken on the day of the yellow fever booster vaccination. This sequence uses TRBV7-2 and TRBJ2-1; there is no confident call for the D gene. The CDR3 here reads CASTPVFVGDEQFF. The sequenced DNA is TGTGCCAGCACCCCGGTTTTCGTTGGGGATGAGCAGTTCTTC.